This T cell receptor beta chain was captured in a study of T-cell memory formation after mild COVID-19. About the study: Among the donors, TCR clusters were largely specific to each donor.

This clonotype occurred many times. Its antigen is currently unknown. The CDR3 is 15 residues long. V was shortened by 6 bases and J by 0 bases, with 9 bases between the two germline ends. Whole-study results and caveats: The study detected some responding clones in pre-infection memory, suggesting cross-reactive memory joined.

Libraries for TCRalpha and TCRbeta carried sample barcodes and unique molecular identifiers via 5'RACE. Using its own MiXCR run on the 5' RACE reads, TCRdb lists one record per CDR3 protein. The sample records a few hundred thousand distinct CDR3 sequences, approximately 10% being singletons. The V call is TRBV12-3 or TRBV12-4, the J call TRBJ2-6; D remains unclear. Sequenced input: PBMCs or a T cell subset sorted from them (not recorded which). The clonotype was recovered from a man aged 18 to 30 who had mild COVID-19 (a few samples of this study predate the infection). Cell type and time point are not known. The CDR3 is CASSFDTSGANVLTF. The DNA of the CDR3 is TGTGCCAGCAGCTTTGACACCTCTGGGGCCAACGTCCTGACTTTC.